This entry concerns a single T cell receptor beta chain. This record belongs to a study of brain T cells in children with intractable seizures. Surgery cases with the highest brain T cell transcript signatures were chosen for sequencing. Generated by immunoSEQ multiplex PCR, the TCRdb table keeps only in-frame clones and is missing some. The sample lists tens of thousands of clones; about 93% were seen once. This clonotype was sampled from a girl aged 2 to 9 with tuberous sclerosis and intractable seizures. The input for sequencing was peripheral blood, taken at surgery.

The CDR3 DNA reads as TGTGCCATCAGCGAACCCGATCTTGTGGCCAACGTCCTGACTTTC. Amino acids: CAISEPDLVANVLTF. The chain has TRBV10-3 and TRBJ2-6; D gene unclear. CDR1 is ENHRY and CDR2 is SYGVKD in the germline V gene. Trimming removed 6 bases at V and 6 bases at J, with 15 bases between. This CDR3 contains 15 residues.